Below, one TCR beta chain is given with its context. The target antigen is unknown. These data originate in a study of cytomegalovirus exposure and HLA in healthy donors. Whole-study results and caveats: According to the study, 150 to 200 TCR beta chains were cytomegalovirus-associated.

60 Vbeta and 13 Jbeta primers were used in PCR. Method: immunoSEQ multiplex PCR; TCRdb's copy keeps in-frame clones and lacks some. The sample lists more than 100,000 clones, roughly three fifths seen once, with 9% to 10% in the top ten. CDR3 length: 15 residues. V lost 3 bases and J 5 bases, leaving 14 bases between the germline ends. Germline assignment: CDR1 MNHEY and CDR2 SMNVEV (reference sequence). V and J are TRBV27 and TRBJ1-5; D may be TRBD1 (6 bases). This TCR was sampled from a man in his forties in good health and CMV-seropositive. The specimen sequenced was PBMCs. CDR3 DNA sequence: TGTGCCAGCAGTTTCAAGGGGGAAGGTTATCAGCCCCAGCATTTT. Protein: CASSFKGEGYQPQHF.